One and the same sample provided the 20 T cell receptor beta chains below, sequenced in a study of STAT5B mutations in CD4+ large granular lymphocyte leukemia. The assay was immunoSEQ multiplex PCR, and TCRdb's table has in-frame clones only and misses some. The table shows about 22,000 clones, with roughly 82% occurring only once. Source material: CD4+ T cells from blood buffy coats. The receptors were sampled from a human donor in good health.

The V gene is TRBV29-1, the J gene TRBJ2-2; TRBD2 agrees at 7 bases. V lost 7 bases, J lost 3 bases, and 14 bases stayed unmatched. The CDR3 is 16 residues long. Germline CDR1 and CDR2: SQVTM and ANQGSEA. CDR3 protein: CSANTGAGADTGELFF. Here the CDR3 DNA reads TGCAGCGCCAATACTGGGGCGGGAGCCGACACCGGGGAGCTGTTTTTT.

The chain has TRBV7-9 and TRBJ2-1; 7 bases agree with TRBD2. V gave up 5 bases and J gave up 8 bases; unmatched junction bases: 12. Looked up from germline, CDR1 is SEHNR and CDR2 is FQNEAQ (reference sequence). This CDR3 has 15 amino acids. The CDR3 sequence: CASSGWGGSQDEQFF. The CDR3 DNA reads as TGTGCCAGCAGCGGTTGGGGCGGGAGCCAGGATGAGCAGTTCTTC.

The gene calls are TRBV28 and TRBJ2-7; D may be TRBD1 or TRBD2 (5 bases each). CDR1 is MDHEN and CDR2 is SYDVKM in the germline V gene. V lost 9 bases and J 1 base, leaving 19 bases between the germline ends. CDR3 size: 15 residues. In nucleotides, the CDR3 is TGTGCCAGTATGAGGGGCCTAACCGATTCCTACGAGCAGTACTTC. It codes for CASMRGLTDSYEQYF.

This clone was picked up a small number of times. The CDR3 DNA reads as TGTGCCAGCAGCCATGGTCTAGCGGGGAGCACAGATACGCAGTATTTT. Its translation: CASSHGLAGSTDTQYF. The chain recombines TRBV14 with TRBJ2-3; TRBD2 aligns across 9 bases. V was clipped by 3 bases and J by 0 bases; unmatched bases: 4. CDR1 is SGHDN, CDR2 FVKESK, per germline. This CDR3 is 16 amino acids long.

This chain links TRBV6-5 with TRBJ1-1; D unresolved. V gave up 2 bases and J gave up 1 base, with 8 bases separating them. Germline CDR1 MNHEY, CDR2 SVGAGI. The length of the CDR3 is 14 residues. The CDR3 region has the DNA TGTGCCAGCAGTTACCTGGCATCGAACACTGAAGCTTTCTTT. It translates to CASSYLASNTEAFF.

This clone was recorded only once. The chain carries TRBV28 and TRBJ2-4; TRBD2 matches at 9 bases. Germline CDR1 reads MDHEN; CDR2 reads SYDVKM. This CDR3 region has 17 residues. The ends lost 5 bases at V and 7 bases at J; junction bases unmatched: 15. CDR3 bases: TGTGCCAGCAGTCTCATAACGGGTAGCGGGAGAAGGAACATTCAGTACTTC. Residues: CASSLITGSGRRNIQYF.

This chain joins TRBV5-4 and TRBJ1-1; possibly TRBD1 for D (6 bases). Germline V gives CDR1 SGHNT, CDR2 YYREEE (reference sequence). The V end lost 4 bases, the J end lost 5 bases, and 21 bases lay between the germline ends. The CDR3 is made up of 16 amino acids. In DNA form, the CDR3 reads TGTGCCAGCAGCCAGACCCCGTGGGGAAGGGGGACTGAAGCTTTCTTT. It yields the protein CASSQTPWGRGTEAFF.

Here the CDR3 reads CASSIGPPTDEKLFF. CDR3 coding DNA: TGTGCCAGCAGCATCGGACCCCCTACGGATGAAAAACTGTTTTTT. V is TRBV5-6 and J is TRBJ1-4; D is ambiguous. This CDR3 comprises 15 residues. CDR1 is SGHDT, CDR2 YYEEEE, per germline. Between the trimmed V and J ends, which lost 4 bases and 6 bases, there was a span of 16 bases.

The CDR3 DNA reads as TGTGCCAGCAGCTTGTGGGGGACCTCTGGAAACACCATATATTTT. Amino acids: CASSLWGTSGNTIYF. V usage is TRBV7-6 and J usage is TRBJ1-3; a possible D gene is TRBD1 (5 bases). This CDR3 is 15 amino acids long. With 3 bases removed from V and 0 bases from J, the gap between germline ends came to 9 bases. Germline CDR1 reads SGHVS; CDR2 reads FNYEAQ.

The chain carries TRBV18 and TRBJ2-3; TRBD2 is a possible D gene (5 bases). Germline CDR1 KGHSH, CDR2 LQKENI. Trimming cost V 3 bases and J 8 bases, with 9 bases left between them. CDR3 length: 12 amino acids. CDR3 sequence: CASSPGEGTQYF. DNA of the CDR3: TGTGCCAGCTCACCCGGTGAGGGTACGCAGTATTTT.

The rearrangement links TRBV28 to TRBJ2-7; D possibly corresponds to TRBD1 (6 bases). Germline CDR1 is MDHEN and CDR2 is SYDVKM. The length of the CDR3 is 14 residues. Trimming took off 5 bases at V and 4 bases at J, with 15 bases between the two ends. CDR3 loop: CASSRYRVPYEQYF. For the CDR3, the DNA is TGTGCCAGCAGTCGTTACAGGGTGCCGTACGAGCAGTACTTC. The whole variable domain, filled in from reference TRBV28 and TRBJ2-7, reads DVKVTQSSRYLVKRTGEKVFLECVQDMDHENMFWYRQDPGLGLRLIYFSYDVKMKEKGDIPEGYSVSREKKERFSLILESASTNQTSMYLCASSRYRVPYEQYFGPGTRLTVT.

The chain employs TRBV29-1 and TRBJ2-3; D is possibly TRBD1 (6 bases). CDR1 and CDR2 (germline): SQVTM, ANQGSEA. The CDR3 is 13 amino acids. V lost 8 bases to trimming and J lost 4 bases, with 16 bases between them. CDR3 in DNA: TGCAGCACCCCTCTACAGGGTGCAGATACGCAGTATTTT. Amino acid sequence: CSTPLQGADTQYF.

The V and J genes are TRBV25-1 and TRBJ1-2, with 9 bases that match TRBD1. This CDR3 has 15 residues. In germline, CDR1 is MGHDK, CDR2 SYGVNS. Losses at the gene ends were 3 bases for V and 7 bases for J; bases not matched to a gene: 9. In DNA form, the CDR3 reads TGTGCCAGCAGTGACAAATCACAGGGGGCATTTGGCTACACCTTC. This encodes CASSDKSQGAFGYTF.

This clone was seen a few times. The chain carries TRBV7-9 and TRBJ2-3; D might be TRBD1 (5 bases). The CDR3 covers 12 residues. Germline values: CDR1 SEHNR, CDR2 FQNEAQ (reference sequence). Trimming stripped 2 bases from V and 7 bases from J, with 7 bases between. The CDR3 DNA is TGTGCCAGCAGCTTACAGGGAAATACGCAGTATTTT. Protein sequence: CASSLQGNTQYF.

CDR3 loop: CASSRVSGTLSYEQYF. For the CDR3, the DNA is TGTGCCAGCAGCAGAGTGTCCGGGACTCTCTCCTACGAGCAGTACTTC. This chain joins TRBV11-2 and TRBJ2-7; tentatively, D is TRBD2 (6 bases). V was cut by 5 bases and J by 0 bases, with 17 bases left in between. This CDR3 contains 16 residues. Germline V gene lookup returns CDR1 SGHAT and CDR2 FQNNGV.

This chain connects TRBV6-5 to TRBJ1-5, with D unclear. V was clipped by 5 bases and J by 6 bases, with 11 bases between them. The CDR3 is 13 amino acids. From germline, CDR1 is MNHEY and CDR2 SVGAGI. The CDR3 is CASSNTGFQPQHF. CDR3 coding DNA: TGTGCCAGCAGTAATACCGGTTTTCAGCCCCAGCATTTT.

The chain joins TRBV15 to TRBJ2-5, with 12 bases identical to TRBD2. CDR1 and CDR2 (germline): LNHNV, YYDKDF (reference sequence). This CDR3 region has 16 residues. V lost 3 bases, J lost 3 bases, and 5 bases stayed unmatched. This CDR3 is CATSSSLAGGKETQYF. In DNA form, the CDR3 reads TGTGCCACCAGCAGCTCACTAGCGGGAGGTAAAGAGACCCAGTACTTC.

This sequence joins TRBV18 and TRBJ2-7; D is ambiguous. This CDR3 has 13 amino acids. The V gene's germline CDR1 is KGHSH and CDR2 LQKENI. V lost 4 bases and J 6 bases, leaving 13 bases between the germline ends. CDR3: CASSLGAVGEQYF. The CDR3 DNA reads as TGTGCCAGCTCACTAGGTGCGGTTGGCGAGCAGTACTTC.

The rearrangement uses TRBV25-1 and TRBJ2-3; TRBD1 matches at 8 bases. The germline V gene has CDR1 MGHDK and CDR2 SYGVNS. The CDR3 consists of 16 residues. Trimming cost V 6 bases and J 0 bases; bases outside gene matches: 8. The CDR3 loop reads CASRPGDRTSTDTQYF. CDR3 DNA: TGTGCCAGCAGACCAGGGGACAGGACAAGCACAGATACGCAGTATTTT. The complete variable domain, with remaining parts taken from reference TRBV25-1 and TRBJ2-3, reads EADIYQTPRYLVIGTGKKITLECSQTMGHDKMYWYQQDPGMELHLIHYSYGVNSTEKGDLSSESTVSRIRTEHFPLTLESARPSHTSQYLCASRPGDRTSTDTQYFGPGTRLTVL.

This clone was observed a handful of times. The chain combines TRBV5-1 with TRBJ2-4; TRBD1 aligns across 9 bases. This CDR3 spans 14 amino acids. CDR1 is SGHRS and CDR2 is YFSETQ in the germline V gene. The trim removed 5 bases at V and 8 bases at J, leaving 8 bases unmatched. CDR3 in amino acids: CASRLQGAGDIQYF. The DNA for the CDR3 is TGCGCCAGCAGATTACAGGGGGCGGGGGACATTCAGTACTTC.